Listed here are 16 T cell receptor beta chains from one sample, sequenced in a study of blood T cells in healthy people across ages. The second PCR ran roughly 6 to 11 cycles with a sample-barcoded 5' primer and J-beta primers. TCRdb re-analysed the 5' RACE reads in MiXCR, keeping a single row per CDR3 protein. The table lists some 1.4 million distinct CDR3 sequences, approximately 38% of them singletons. The sequencing sample was made of blood. Receptor source: a young woman in good health.

This clonotype has more than one count but fewer than ten. The chain is built from TRBV6-7 and TRBJ1-2, with D unclear. TRBV6-7 is an ORF, and what it does is uncertain. V lost 0 bases, J lost 8 bases, and 13 bases lay in between. This CDR3 region has 14 residues. CDR3 bases: TGTGCCAGCAGTTACTCGAAGGTCCCTAACGGCTACACCTTC. Translated: CASSYSKVPNGYTF.

The J gene is TRBJ1-2, the V gene TRBV12-3 or TRBV12-4, with a weak D call TRBD1 (6 bases). The CDR3 length is 15 residues. The V gene lost 5 bases and the J gene lost 4 bases, with 17 bases spanning the gap. The chain's CDR3 is CASSTRPDSVYGYTF. In DNA, the CDR3 is TGTGCCAGCAGTACCCGACCGGACAGCGTCTATGGCTACACCTTC.

A few counts support this clonotype. The chain has TRBV5-1 and TRBJ1-1; 8 bases match TRBD1. The CDR3 runs 13 residues. Losses at the gene ends were 4 bases for V and 11 bases for J; bases not matched to a gene: 10. Germline CDR1 and CDR2: SGHRS and YFSETQ. For the CDR3, the DNA is TGCGCCAGCAGCCGGGGACAGGACCTAGGGGCTTTCTTT. Protein: CASSRGQDLGAFF.

The V gene is TRBV9, the J gene TRBJ2-7; D is tentatively TRBD1 or TRBD2 (5 bases each). Deletions cut 0 bases from V and 0 bases from J, with 13 bases between. The CDR3 loop spans 16 amino acids. Germline values: CDR1 SGDLS, CDR2 YYNGEE. The CDR3, as DNA: TGTGCCAGCAGCGTAGGGGCCGGGACCATCTCCTACGAGCAGTACTTC. The encoded protein is CASSVGAGTISYEQYF.

This clonotype was detected ten times or more. This may arise from a read error, as a much more abundant clone is one base away. V and J are TRBV9 and TRBJ2-5, with D perhaps assigned TRBD1 or TRBD2 (7 bases each). Trimming stripped 0 bases from V and 11 bases from J, with 20 bases between. The CDR3 totals 15 residues. CDR1 SGDLS and CDR2 YYNGEE come from the germline V gene. CDR3: CASSVARQGGGEQYF. Written as DNA, the CDR3 is TGTGCCAGCAGCGTAGCTCGACAGGGAGGGGGGGAGCAGTACTTC.

This clonotype appeared a few times. The gene calls are TRBV10-3 and TRBJ2-3; 13 bases map to TRBD2. The CDR3 totals 16 residues. The V and J ends lost 7 bases and 6 bases, in that order; junction bases with no gene match: 10. The germline CDR1 and CDR2 sequences are ENHRY and SYGVKD. CDR3 nucleotide sequence: TGTGCCATCACACACCCCGGACTAGCGGGAGCTGATACGCAGTATTTT. Translating gives CAITHPGLAGADTQYF.

The chain joins TRBV21-1 to TRBJ2-1; the table's TRBD2 call for D was not verified on the DNA. TRBV21-1 is flagged as a pseudogene. The CDR3 covers 16 residues. The CDR3 is CASSKAPSGSFNEQFF. DNA for the CDR3: TGTGCCAGCAGCAAAGCGCCTAGCGGGAGTTTTAATGAGCAGTTCTTC.

The CDR3 DNA reads TGTGCCAGCAGCGTTAAACAGGGTAGCGAGCAGTACTTC. This codes for CASSVKQGSEQYF. The chain has TRBV7-9 and TRBJ2-7; possible D gene TRBD1, 6 bases. V lost 5 bases, J lost 6 bases, and 14 bases lay in between. The CDR3 covers 13 residues. CDR1 is SEHNR and CDR2 is FQNEAQ in the germline V gene (reference sequence).

This rearrangement joins TRBV7-9 to TRBJ2-7; the match to TRBD1 covers 7 bases. This CDR3 has 15 amino acids. After removal of 1 base from V and 3 bases from J, the junction contained 6 bases not matched to a gene. The V gene's germline CDR1 is SEHNR and CDR2 FQNEAQ (reference sequence). The CDR3 protein is CASSLGEGALYEQYF. The CDR3 bases are TGTGCCAGCAGCTTAGGTGAGGGGGCGCTCTACGAGCAGTACTTC. Looking up the rest from reference TRBV7-9 and TRBJ2-7 gives the full variable domain: DTGVSQNPRHKITKRGQNVTFRCDPISEHNRLYWYRQTLGQGPEFLTYFQNEAQLEKSRLLSDRFSAERPKGSFSTLEIQRTEQGDSAMYLCASSLGEGALYEQYFGPGTRLTVT.

The chain links TRBV7-9 to TRBJ2-5; D perhaps matches TRBD1 (5 bases). The closer fit of TRBJ2-7 to the DNA end suggests the J call may be wrong. CDR3 length: 13 amino acids. Germline CDR1 is SEHNR and CDR2 is FQNEAQ (reference sequence). Written as DNA, the CDR3 is TGTGCCAGCAGCGTACAGGTTCGAGACGAGCAGTACTTC. Translated, it gives CASSVQVRDEQYF.

The V call is TRBV15, the J call TRBJ1-1; unclear D gene. Germline lookup yields CDR1 LNHNV and CDR2 YYDKDF (reference sequence). CDR3 length: 15 residues. Trimming took off 0 bases at V and 8 bases at J, with 16 bases between the two ends. The CDR3 region has the DNA TGTGCCACCAGCAGAGAGGCACAGCCGATAGTCGAAGCTTTCTTT. Its translation: CATSREAQPIVEAFF.

This clonotype was observed a handful of times. For the CDR3, the DNA is TGTGCCAGCAGAATGACCGGGACGGGTAGCTCCTACGAGCAGTACTTC. Translation: CASRMTGTGSSYEQYF. The J gene is TRBJ2-7, the V gene TRBV25-1, with D perhaps assigned TRBD1 or TRBD2 (5 bases each). Germline V gene sequence: CDR1 MGHDK, CDR2 SYGVNS. The CDR3 totals 16 residues. V lost 6 bases and J 0 bases, leaving 18 bases between the germline ends.

The gene calls are TRBV24-1 and TRBJ2-1, with TRBD1 identical over 9 bases. The CDR3 runs to 15 residues. The trim removed 4 bases at V and 8 bases at J, leaving 8 bases unmatched. CDR1 and CDR2 (germline): KGHDR, SFDVKD. CDR3 residues: CATSDNRDRAHEQFF. Written as DNA, the CDR3 is TGTGCCACCAGTGACAACCGGGACAGGGCCCATGAGCAGTTCTTC.

A remark on this clonotype: The junction departs from germline at one end; a sequencing error may be responsible. This chain links TRBV20-1 with TRBJ2-3, with 7 bases aligning to TRBD2. The CDR3 totals 12 residues. Germline values: CDR1 DFQATT, CDR2 SNEGSKA (reference sequence). The CDR3 protein is CSADIRDYAQSF. The CDR3 DNA follows: TGCAGTGCTGATATACGGGACTACGCGCAGTCTTTT.

This chain links TRBV5-1 with TRBJ2-5; D possibly uses TRBD1 or TRBD2 (5 bases each). Germline CDR1 and CDR2: SGHRS and YFSETQ. Trimming removed 7 bases from V and 13 bases from J, with 26 bases in between. The CDR3 loop spans 14 amino acids. This CDR3 reads CASGRAEGSPYGYF. As DNA, the CDR3 is TGCGCCAGCGGACGCGCCGAGGGGTCCCCTTATGGGTACTTC.

J is TRBJ2-5 and V is TRBV21-1; TRBD2, the D gene given by the table, was not confirmed from the DNA. TRBV21-1 is reported as a pseudogene. The CDR3 length is 16 residues. In DNA, the CDR3 is TGTGCCAGCAGCAGGGGACTAGCGGGATCCTACTATAGGCAGTACTTC. Translated: CASSRGLAGSYYRQYF.